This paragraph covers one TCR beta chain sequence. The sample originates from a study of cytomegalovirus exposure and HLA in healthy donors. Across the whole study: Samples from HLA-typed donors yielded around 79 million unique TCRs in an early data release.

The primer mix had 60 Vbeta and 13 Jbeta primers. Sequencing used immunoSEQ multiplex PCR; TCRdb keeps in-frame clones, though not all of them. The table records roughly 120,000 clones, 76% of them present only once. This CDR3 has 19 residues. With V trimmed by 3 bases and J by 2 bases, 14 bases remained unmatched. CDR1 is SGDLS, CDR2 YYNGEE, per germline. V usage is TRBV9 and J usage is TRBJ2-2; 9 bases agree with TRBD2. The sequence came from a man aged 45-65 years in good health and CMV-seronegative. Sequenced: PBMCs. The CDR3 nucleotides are TGTGCCAGCAGCGACCCCCTCGAGCGGGGGGTAGTTAACACCGGGGAGCTGTTTTTT. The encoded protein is CASSDPLERGVVNTGELFF.